This passage covers 22 T cell receptor beta chains from one sample sequenced in a study of long-term antiretroviral therapy in people with HIV. They ran version v3.0 of the immunoSEQ assay at survey level. The table came from immunoSEQ multiplex PCR; TCRdb's copy has only in-frame clones and leaves some out. The table lists fewer than 10,000 clones, around 80% of them singletons, with about 15% in the top ten. The sample consisted of unsorted PBMCs, taken 0.1 years after starting antiretroviral therapy. These TCRs come from a man aged 40-50 years with HIV.

This chain connects TRBV14 to TRBJ2-7, with 8 bases aligning to TRBD2. The CDR3 extends over 15 amino acids. CDR1 is SGHDN and CDR2 is FVKESK in the germline V gene. Trimming took 1 base from V and 3 from J; bases not matched to a gene: 5. The CDR3 reads CASSQALAAFYEQYF. In nucleotides, the CDR3 is TGTGCCAGCAGCCAAGCACTAGCGGCGTTCTACGAGCAGTACTTC.

The rearrangement uses TRBV20-1 and TRBJ1-1; D is uncertain. The CDR3 loop spans 11 amino acids. Germline V gene lookup returns CDR1 DFQATT and CDR2 SNEGSKA (reference sequence). V was cut by 3 bases and J by 1 base, with 3 bases left in between. The DNA for the CDR3 is TGCAGTGCTAGTCAGAACACTGAAGCTTTCTTT. This codes for CSASQNTEAFF.

This chain connects TRBV5-6 to TRBJ2-3; 9 bases match TRBD1. The V and J ends lost 4 bases and 6 bases, in that order; junction bases with no gene match: 9. This CDR3 has 15 residues. The germline CDR1 and CDR2 sequences are SGHDT and YYEEEE. Here the CDR3 reads CASSPGTGSVDTQYF. The DNA of the CDR3 is TGTGCCAGCAGCCCTGGGACAGGGTCCGTGGATACGCAGTATTTT.

DNA of the CDR3: TGTGCCAGCAGTGGGGACATCCGCAGCACAGATACGCAGTATTTT. This encodes CASSGDIRSTDTQYF. The V and J genes are TRBV6-1 and TRBJ2-3; tentatively, D is TRBD1 (6 bases). Germline-derived CDR1 and CDR2 are MNHNS and SASEGT. V was cut by 4 bases and J by 0 bases, with 11 bases left in between. CDR3 length equals 15 residues.

The chain has TRBV6-6 and TRBJ2-7; 10 nucleotides agree with TRBD1. This CDR3 spans 16 amino acids. The germline V gene has CDR1 MNHNY and CDR2 SVGAGI (reference sequence). V dropped 6 bases and J dropped 4; count of bases not matched to a gene: 12. The CDR3 spells CASSSTGTGAGYEQYF. Here the CDR3 DNA reads TGTGCCAGCAGCTCCACCGGGACAGGGGCCGGATACGAGCAGTACTTC.

J is TRBJ1-2 and V is TRBV30; 8 bases fit TRBD1. This CDR3 has 14 residues. CDR1 is GTSNPN and CDR2 is SVGIG in the germline V gene (reference sequence). V was pared by 0 bases and J by 7 bases, with 7 bases of the junction left unmatched. CDR3 amino acids: CAWSVGQAVTGYTF. The CDR3 DNA reads TGTGCCTGGAGTGTGGGACAGGCCGTGACTGGCTACACCTTC.

The V call is TRBV4-1, the J call TRBJ1-6, with 7 bases identical to TRBD1. Germline values: CDR1 MGHRA, CDR2 YSYEKL. CDR3 length: 16 residues. Germline trimming cut 4 bases from V and 8 bases from J; bases unmatched to any gene: 11. CDR3 DNA: TGCGCCAGCAGCCCTTTCGGACAGGAACTTGATTCACCCCTCCACTTT. Translation gives CASSPFGQELDSPLHF.

The genes are TRBV4-3 and TRBJ1-2; D is perhaps TRBD1 (5 bases). CDR3 length: 16 residues. CDR1 and CDR2 (germline): LGHNA, YSLEER. V lost 2 bases and J lost 7, with 20 bases in between. The CDR3 coding sequence is TGCGCCAGCAGCCAAAATCGCGGACCGGGGGGGGGTGGCTACACCTTC. Its protein product is CASSQNRGPGGGGYTF.

V and J are TRBV4-3 and TRBJ1-2, with TRBD1 identical over 8 bases. Germline V gives CDR1 LGHNA, CDR2 YSLEER. The CDR3 spans 17 residues. V trimming: 0 bases; J trimming: 5 bases; junction bases outside the gene matches: 11. CDR3 coding DNA: TGCGCCAGCAGCCAAGAAATAGCGACAGGGGAGGAGTATGGCTACACCTTC. This codes for CASSQEIATGEEYGYTF.

This clone occurred once. This chain joins TRBV5-1 and TRBJ2-7; 9 bases match TRBD1. Germline loops: CDR1 SGHRS, CDR2 YFSETQ. CDR3 size: 14 residues. V gave up 0 bases and J gave up 4 bases; unmatched junction bases: 2. CDR3 sequence (DNA): TGCGCCAGCAGCTTGGAAGACAGGGGGTACGAGCAGTACTTC. Residues: CASSLEDRGYEQYF.

CDR3 bases: TGTGCCAGCAGCGTAGAACAGGGTTGGAACACTGAAGCTTTCTTT. Translating gives CASSVEQGWNTEAFF. The rearrangement joins TRBV9 to TRBJ1-1; perhaps TRBD1 as D (6 bases). Germline V gives CDR1 SGDLS, CDR2 YYNGEE. V was cut by 0 bases and J by 1 base, with 10 bases left in between. The CDR3 covers 15 residues.

The genes are TRBV12-5 and TRBJ1-1, with unresolved D. This CDR3 has 13 amino acids. Germline CDR1 reads LGHNT; CDR2 reads FRNRAP. V was pared by 4 bases and J by 2 bases, with 8 bases between. DNA for the CDR3: TGTGCTAGTGGTTCTAAAGAAAACACTGAAGCTTTCTTT. Translated, it gives CASGSKENTEAFF.

This rearrangement joins TRBV5-1 to TRBJ2-1, with 8 bases matching TRBD2. J lost 6 bases, V lost 3 bases, and 5 bases had no gene match. Germline CDR1 and CDR2: SGHRS and YFSETQ. The length of the CDR3 is 14 residues. Here the CDR3 DNA reads TGCGCCAGCAGCTGGGGGACTAGTGTCAATGAGCAGTTCTTC. Its translation is CASSWGTSVNEQFF.

The J gene is TRBJ1-2, the V gene TRBV20-1, with D uncertain. Germline loops: CDR1 DFQATT, CDR2 SNEGSKA (reference sequence). This CDR3 spans 9 amino acids. V lost 6 bases and J lost 6, with 5 bases in between. In nucleotides, the CDR3 is TGCAGTGCCTCCGATGGCTACACCTTC. Its protein is CSASDGYTF.

V is TRBV30 and J is TRBJ1-1, with D unresolved. V was shortened by 3 bases and J by 6 bases, with 17 bases between the two germline ends. The CDR3 is made up of 14 amino acids. CDR1 is GTSNPN, CDR2 SVGIG, per germline (reference sequence). The CDR3, as DNA: TGTGCCTGGAGAATGGGCGGCAGGTTAGCTGAAGCTTTCTTT. Translation gives CAWRMGGRLAEAFF.

This clone is medium-sized. V is TRBV12-5 and J is TRBJ2-7, with D possibly being TRBD1 or TRBD2 (5 bases each). There are 15 residues in the CDR3. Trimming took off 1 base at V and 3 bases at J, with 13 bases between the two ends. Germline-derived CDR1 and CDR2 are LGHNT and FRNRAP. The CDR3 loop reads CASGLGGALYYEQYF. CDR3 DNA: TGTGCTAGTGGTTTGGGAGGGGCCCTTTACTACGAGCAGTACTTC.

The rearrangement uses TRBV9 and TRBJ2-7; 7 positions agree with TRBD1. The junction had 14 bases not matched to a gene; V was cut back by 6 bases and J by 2 bases. There are 16 residues in the CDR3. CDR1 is SGDLS and CDR2 is YYNGEE in the germline V gene. CDR3 DNA: TGTGCCAGCACCCCGGGCATACAGGGGCGCCCCTACGAGCAGTACTTC. This codes for CASTPGIQGRPYEQYF.

The chain is built from TRBV7-8 and TRBJ2-4; 8 nucleotides align to TRBD2. CDR3 length: 17 amino acids. Germline assignment: CDR1 SGHVS and CDR2 FQNEAQ. The V gene end was trimmed by 5 bases and the J gene end by 1 base; junction bases not matched to a gene: 10. The CDR3 reads CASSPFSGGLAKNIQYF. The DNA for the CDR3 is TGTGCCAGCAGCCCGTTCTCGGGGGGGCTGGCCAAAAACATTCAGTACTTC.

The genes are TRBV7-9 and TRBJ2-7, with 11 nucleotides matching TRBD2. This CDR3 spans 16 amino acids. With 2 bases clipped from V and 2 bases from J, the junction kept 5 bases outside the gene matches. In germline, CDR1 is SEHNR, CDR2 FQNEAQ (reference sequence). CDR3 protein: CASSLTSGGPTYEQYF. CDR3 sequence (DNA): TGTGCCAGCAGCTTAACTAGCGGGGGCCCTACCTACGAGCAGTACTTC.

This clone was seen more than once but under ten times. V usage is TRBV13 and J usage is TRBJ2-3, with D unclear. This CDR3 has 15 residues. Trimming shortened V by 2 bases and J by 3 bases, and 12 bases separated the two germline ends. Germline V gene data show CDR1 as PRHDT and CDR2 as FYEKMQ (reference sequence). The CDR3 coding sequence is TGTGCCAGCAGCTTACCGACCGACCTGACAGATACGCAGTATTTT. The encoded protein is CASSLPTDLTDTQYF.

The rearrangement joins TRBV15 to TRBJ1-6; 7 bases map to TRBD1. The ends lost 2 bases at V and 13 bases at J; junction bases unmatched: 11. The CDR3 sequence is 15 residues long. Germline CDR1 reads LNHNV; CDR2 reads YYDKDF (reference sequence). In DNA, the CDR3 is TGTGCCACCAGCAGATATCGACAGGGTGGGATCCCCCTCCACTTT. This gives the protein CATSRYRQGGIPLHF.

The chain uses TRBV5-4 and TRBJ2-3, with TRBD2 as a possible D gene (7 bases). CDR3 length: 18 amino acids. Germline loops: CDR1 SGHNT, CDR2 YYREEE (reference sequence). Trimming left V 1 base short and J 6 bases short, with 24 bases between. The CDR3 coding sequence is TGTGCCAGCAGCTTGAAATCTCGGGGGGCCTTAGGTTCGGATACGCAGTATTTT. This translates into CASSLKSRGALGSDTQYF.